The source of this TCR beta chain is a study of spatial heterogeneity in lung cancer. For the study at large: Where present, follow-up PBMC were sequenced a median of roughly two years after resection. More beta-chain than alpha-chain sequences were consistently detected.

This clonotype appeared many times. Unique molecular identifiers, one per molecule, were present on every TCR cDNA molecule. TCRdb re-derived calls from the 5' RACE reads in MiXCR, one entry per CDR3 protein. The sample includes 45,000 to 65,000 distinct CDR3 sequences, under 8% of them seen just once. The time point denotes: blood at routine non-recurrence follow-up after resection. Whole RNA from tumor, nontumor lung or frozen PBMC was sequenced unsorted. Germline loops: CDR1 SQVTM, CDR2 ANQGSEA. Trimming cost V 0 bases and J 4 bases, with 9 bases left between them. There are 13 residues in the CDR3.

The sequences come from PBMCs, collected at follow-up. The TCR sequence derives from a female donor with early-stage non-small cell lung cancer. This chain joins TRBV29-1 and TRBJ1-1; D is unclear. The CDR3 DNA is TGCAGCGTTGAAGATGTATCTCGCACTGAAGCTTTCTTT. This gives the protein CSVEDVSRTEAFF. The whole variable domain, remainder taken from reference TRBV29-1 and TRBJ1-1, is SAVISQKPSRDICQRGTSLTIQCQVDSQVTMMFWYRQQPGQSLTLIATANQGSEATYESGFVIDKFPISRPNLTFSTLTVSNMSPEDSSIYLCSVEDVSRTEAFFGQGTRLTVV.